This T cell receptor (beta chain) emerged from a study of cytomegalovirus exposure and HLA in healthy donors. Concerning this clone itself: Its antigen is not known.

The CDR3 runs 16 residues. CDR1 is MNHNY, CDR2 SVGAGI, per germline (reference sequence). V lost 1 base and J lost 2; bases outside the gene matches: 6. The PCR ran on 60 Vbeta and 13 Jbeta primers. Under the authors' procedure: Later work found 65 million to 90 million unique TCR beta chains, with 9.5 million to 12 million shared. TCRdb keeps only in-frame clones here, not all; method: immunoSEQ multiplex PCR. V and J calls and clone size come straight from that table; D and trimming were deduced from the DNA. The ten most abundant clones cover 3.5% of a sample with over 30,000 clones. Study-level results: Reports described diagnosis of cytomegalovirus status by the classifier as highly specific and sensitive. Later on, an analysis found that several of the most significant clusters appeared to be linked to common viral pathogens, which included parvovirus B19. The authors later found most CMV-associated TCR beta chains appeared HLA-restricted.

The sequenced material came from PBMCs. This sequence joins TRBV6-6 and TRBJ1-2; 8 bases are a match to TRBD1. This clonotype was obtained from a man aged 35 to 55 in good health and CMV-seronegative. CDR3 amino acids: CASSYYSGGLNYGYTF. DNA for the CDR3: TGTGCCAGCAGTTACTATTCAGGGGGCCTGAACTATGGCTACACCTTC.